What follows are 20 T cell receptor beta chains derived from one specimen sequenced in a study of cytomegalovirus exposure and HLA in healthy donors. PCR was performed using 60 Vbeta and 13 Jbeta primers. Some clones are missing from TCRdb's copy, which holds only in-frame ones; the method was immunoSEQ multiplex PCR. The sample has around 140,000 clones; roughly 76% are singletons. The sequencing sample was made of PBMCs. The receptors shown here come from a female donor in good health and CMV-seronegative.

This clone was observed many times. This chain uses TRBV9 with TRBJ1-2, with 7 bases lining up with TRBD1. Germline CDR1 is SGDLS and CDR2 is YYNGEE. This CDR3 has 14 amino acids. The trim removed 0 bases at V and 4 bases at J, leaving 3 bases unmatched. CDR3 DNA sequence: TGTGCCAGCAGCGTAGGAGGGGGCGGCTATGGCTACACCTTC. Protein product: CASSVGGGGYGYTF.

The chain has TRBV28 and TRBJ2-7, with TRBD1 matching over 8 bases. Per germline, CDR1 MDHEN and CDR2 SYDVKM. J was trimmed by 5 bases and V by 2 bases; bases with no gene match: 8. The CDR3 contains 15 residues. CDR3 sequence reads: CASSLAGQGVDEQYF. CDR3 nucleotides: TGTGCCAGCAGTTTAGCTGGACAGGGAGTCGACGAGCAGTACTTC.

For this clone: The sample contains more than one DNA sequence encoding this CDR3. The chain links TRBV7-6 to TRBJ1-1; TRBD1 aligns across 7 bases. The junction had 4 bases not matched to a gene; V was cut back by 5 bases and J by 1 base. The CDR3 is 14 amino acids. CDR1 is SGHVS, CDR2 FNYEAQ, per germline. The DNA for the CDR3 is TGTGCCAGCAGCCGACAGGGCCCGAACACTGAAGCTTTCTTT. Translated, it gives CASSRQGPNTEAFF.

J is TRBJ1-2 and V is TRBV7-2; 10 positions agree with TRBD1. The ends lost 1 base at V and 6 bases at J; junction bases unmatched: 2. This CDR3 contains 14 residues. The germline CDR1 and CDR2 sequences are SGHTA and FQGNSA. The CDR3 is CASSLVGQGNGYTF. DNA of the CDR3: TGTGCCAGCAGCTTAGTGGGACAGGGGAATGGCTACACCTTC.

The rearrangement uses TRBV6-5 and TRBJ1-2; tentative D call: TRBD1 (5 bases). The CDR3 covers 14 residues. Germline V lookup: CDR1 MNHEY, CDR2 SVGAGI. Between the trimmed V and J ends, which lost 6 bases and 6 bases, there was a span of 17 bases. The CDR3 sequence is CASRSPGRRDGYTF. The CDR3 DNA sequence: TGTGCCAGCAGATCGCCAGGGCGTCGGGATGGCTACACCTTC.

This chain links TRBV10-3 with TRBJ1-1, with TRBD1 identical over 7 bases. This CDR3 spans 14 amino acids. V was clipped by 5 bases and J by 6 bases; unmatched bases: 9. From germline, CDR1 is ENHRY and CDR2 SYGVKD. The CDR3: CAISSGRGDAEAFF. CDR3 DNA sequence: TGTGCCATCAGTTCTGGCAGGGGGGATGCTGAAGCTTTCTTT.

The gene calls are TRBV7-9 and TRBJ1-5; perhaps TRBD1 as D (5 bases). Germline V gene sequence: CDR1 SEHNR, CDR2 FQNEAQ (reference sequence). CDR3 size: 13 residues. V was cut by 1 base and J by 9 bases, with 10 bases left in between. CDR3 protein: CASSLGGGGPQHF. CDR3 coding DNA: TGTGCCAGCAGCTTAGGGGGGGGAGGGCCCCAGCATTTT.

V is TRBV7-3 and J is TRBJ2-3; 12 bases map to TRBD2. V was pared by 2 bases and J by 6 bases, with 9 bases of the junction left unmatched. Germline CDR1 is SGHTA and CDR2 is FQGTGA. The CDR3 has 17 residues. The CDR3 bases are TGTGCCAGCAGCTTAGTGCCCCTAGCGGGGGGGGTGGATACGCAGTATTTT. Residues: CASSLVPLAGGVDTQYF. Full variable domain (remainder filled in from reference TRBV7-3 and TRBJ2-3): GAGVSQTPSNKVTEKGKYVELRCDPISGHTALYWYRQSLGQGPEFLIYFQGTGAADDSGLPNDRFFAVRPEGSVSTLKIQRTERGDSAVYLCASSLVPLAGGVDTQYFGPGTRLTVL.

This clone was detected only a few times. The chain couples TRBV4-2 to TRBJ1-4, with 8 bases aligning to TRBD1. The CDR3 is 15 residues long. Losses at the gene ends were 1 base for V and 8 bases for J; bases not matched to a gene: 6. CDR1 is LGHNA, CDR2 YNFKEQ, per germline. CDR3 coding DNA: TGTGCCAGCAGCCAAGTAGGGACAGGTCGGGAAAAACTGTTTTTT. Protein sequence: CASSQVGTGREKLFF.

V and J are TRBV7-3 and TRBJ1-2; D is unresolved. V was trimmed by 4 bases and J by 1 base, leaving 19 bases between them. This CDR3 comprises 17 residues. Germline CDR1 is SGHTA and CDR2 is FQGTGA. CDR3 in amino acids: CASSSTSPKQINYGYTF. CDR3 nucleotides: TGTGCCAGCAGCTCAACATCCCCGAAACAGATTAACTATGGCTACACCTTC.

The chain employs TRBV13 and TRBJ2-5; D is ambiguous. The germline V gene encodes CDR1 PRHDT and CDR2 FYEKMQ (reference sequence). This CDR3 has 12 residues. Trimming shortened V by 3 bases and J by 5 bases, and 7 bases separated the two germline ends. The CDR3 DNA follows: TGTGCCAGCAGCTTCGCCGGGGAGACCCAGTACTTC. Encoded protein: CASSFAGETQYF.

V and J are TRBV19 and TRBJ2-1; 7 bases line up with TRBD1. Germline CDR1 and CDR2: LNHDA and SQIVND (reference sequence). Losses at the gene ends were 0 bases for V and 7 bases for J; bases not matched to a gene: 6. The CDR3 is 15 amino acids. The CDR3 sequence is CASSIDTGVPNEQFF. In DNA, the CDR3 is TGTGCCAGTAGTATAGATACAGGGGTCCCGAATGAGCAGTTCTTC.

The sample holds a few counts of this clone. This rearrangement joins TRBV30 to TRBJ2-2; the D is unclear. Germline V gene lookup returns CDR1 GTSNPN and CDR2 SVGIG (reference sequence). Trimming cost V 4 bases and J 1 base, with 10 bases left between them. CDR3 length equals 14 residues. The CDR3: CAWMWQENTGELFF. CDR3 bases: TGTGCCTGGATGTGGCAGGAGAACACCGGGGAGCTGTTTTTT.

The chain couples TRBV27 to TRBJ2-7; the match to TRBD1 covers 9 bases. Germline values: CDR1 MNHEY, CDR2 SMNVEV (reference sequence). With V trimmed by 5 bases and J by 2 bases, 4 bases remained unmatched. CDR3 length: 14 amino acids. Written as DNA, the CDR3 is TGTGCCAGCAGTGCAGGGACAGGGCCCTACGAGCAGTACTTC. It is translated as CASSAGTGPYEQYF.

V usage is TRBV19 and J usage is TRBJ2-7; the D gene is possibly TRBD1 (5 bases). This CDR3 is 14 amino acids long. The V gene lost 1 base and the J gene lost 5 bases, with 12 bases spanning the gap. The V gene's germline CDR1 is LNHDA and CDR2 SQIVND (reference sequence). This CDR3 reads CASSIGTAGNEQYF. CDR3 bases: TGTGCCAGTAGTATAGGAACGGCAGGGAACGAGCAGTACTTC.

V gene TRBV19 combines with J gene TRBJ1-1; TRBD1 is a possible D gene (5 bases). The length of the CDR3 is 15 residues. The germline gives CDR1 LNHDA, CDR2 SQIVND (reference sequence). V shed 4 bases and J shed 5 bases, with 17 bases lying between them. The CDR3 sequence: CASSKSREGRTEAFF. The CDR3 nucleotides are TGTGCCAGTAGTAAATCGAGGGAGGGGAGGACTGAAGCTTTCTTT.

This clone was seen more than once but under ten times. This chain connects TRBV7-2 to TRBJ2-1, with unresolved D. The CDR3 totals 12 residues. Trimming took 5 bases from V and 9 from J, leaving 11 bases between them. Germline CDR1 SGHTA, CDR2 FQGNSA. The chain's CDR3 is CASSQASPEQFF. Here the CDR3 DNA reads TGTGCCAGCAGCCAAGCAAGCCCTGAGCAGTTCTTC.

The chain recombines TRBV27 with TRBJ2-7; 8 bases are a match to TRBD1. The CDR3 is 15 amino acids. Germline V gives CDR1 MNHEY, CDR2 SMNVEV (reference sequence). V lost 2 bases, J lost 3 bases, and 6 bases stayed unmatched. The CDR3 reads CASSLPSTGGYEQYF. The CDR3 DNA follows: TGTGCCAGCAGTTTACCCTCTACAGGGGGCTACGAGCAGTACTTC.

This rearrangement joins TRBV6-1 to TRBJ1-5, with D tentatively TRBD1 (6 bases). V was clipped by 3 bases and J by 7 bases, with 13 bases between them. This CDR3 spans 14 amino acids. CDR1 MNHNS and CDR2 SASEGT come from the germline V gene. This chain's CDR3 is CASSDGQGSQPQHF. CDR3 DNA sequence: TGTGCCAGCAGTGATGGGCAGGGGAGCCAGCCCCAGCATTTT.

This chain links TRBV7-2 with TRBJ1-1; no clear D. This CDR3 spans 13 amino acids. The V and J ends lost 5 bases and 3 bases respectively, with 10 bases between them. The germline gives CDR1 SGHTA, CDR2 FQGNSA. The DNA for the CDR3 is TGTGCCAGCAGCATTTCGGTGGACACTGAAGCTTTCTTT. Its translation is CASSISVDTEAFF.